This T cell receptor beta chain was identified in a study of PD-L1 blockade in urothelial cancer. Whole-study context: Samples came from 3 weeks, at the second dose, and 6 weeks into treatment. Findings of the study overall: Durable-benefit cases showed more tumor-associated blood clone expansion at 3 weeks.

Turning to this clone: Its antigen is unidentified.

The investigators introduced synthetic TCR analog templates into each PCR as spikes. Assay: immunoSEQ multiplex PCR; the TCRdb copy retains only in-frame clones and omits some. The data hold about 70,000 clones, with 90% observed a single time. Regarding time point: pretreatment peripheral blood. The sequencing here drew on PBMCs, taken around atezolizumab (anti-PD-L1) treatment. The sequence derives from a man between 65 and 85 years old with urothelial cancer.

In nucleotides, the CDR3 is TGTGCCAGCAGCTTAGATGAGAAATCCTACGAGCAGTACTTC. Encoded protein: CASSLDEKSYEQYF. This chain connects TRBV11-2 to TRBJ2-7, with D uncertain. The CDR3 is 14 amino acids. V was clipped by 0 bases and J by 1 base, with 7 bases between them. Germline values: CDR1 SGHAT, CDR2 FQNNGV.